Each of the 4 T cell receptor beta chains below was sequenced from the same sample in a study of T cells in Graves' hyperthyroidism and ophthalmopathy. Amplified TCR beta CDR3 regions came from RNA transcripts. An initial round of RT-PCR targeting the TCR CDR3 relied on the HTBI primer set. TCRdb fed the multiplex PCR reads into MiXCR, producing one record per CDR3 protein. In the table there are approximately 600,000 distinct CDR3 sequences, about 17% of which are singletons. The specimen sequenced was blood. These receptor sequences come from a woman between 25 and 40 years old with Graves' hyperthyroidism.

This clonotype was counted ten times or more. This sequence joins TRBV7-3 and TRBJ2-5; D uncertain. The length of the CDR3 is 12 residues. V dropped 7 bases and J dropped 7 bases, with 13 bases sitting between them. CDR1 SGHTA and CDR2 FQGTGA come from the germline V gene. The CDR3 protein is CASNFPAGTQYF. CDR3 coding DNA: TGTGCCAGCAACTTCCCCGCCGGGACCCAGTACTTC.

This clonotype has ten or more counts. This rearrangement joins TRBV7-9 to TRBJ2-3; the match to TRBD1 covers 7 bases. The germline V gene has CDR1 SEHNR and CDR2 FQNEAQ (reference sequence). The CDR3 consists of 14 residues. After removal of 3 bases from V and 1 base from J, the junction contained 1 base not matched to a gene. This CDR3 reads CASSFGQGTDTQYF. CDR3 nucleotide sequence: TGTGCCAGCAGCTTCGGACAGGGCACAGATACGCAGTATTTT.

The chain has TRBV28 and TRBJ1-4, with unresolved D. This CDR3 is built from 14 residues. The V and J ends lost 6 bases and 10 bases respectively, with 18 bases between them. CDR1 is MDHEN and CDR2 is SYDVKM in the germline V gene. The CDR3 coding sequence is TGTGCCAGCAGCCAGTTTTCCCGGTATGGAAAACTGTTTTTT. Translated: CASSQFSRYGKLFF.

The table lists this clonotype with many counts. One junction end disagrees with the germline gene, perhaps due to a read error. The chain has TRBV11-3 and TRBJ2-7; no clear D. There are 13 residues in the CDR3. Per the germline V gene, CDR1 is SGHNT and CDR2 is YENEEA. The CDR3 nucleotides are TGTGCCAGCAGTTTAGTATCGACCTACGAGCAGTACTTC. Its protein is CASSLVSTYEQYF. Full variable domain (rest looked up from reference TRBV11-3 and TRBJ2-7): EAGVVQSPRYKIIEKKQPVAFWCNPISGHNTLYWYLQNLGQGPELLIRYENEEAVDDSQLPKDRFSAERLKGVDSTLKIQPAELGDSAVYLCASSLVSTYEQYFGPGTRLTVT.